One and the same sample provided the 21 T cell receptor beta chains below, sequenced in a study of OX40 agonist ivuxolimab in advanced cancers. This table comes from immunoSEQ multiplex PCR, and its TCRdb copy is limited to in-frame clones, with some not included. The table includes over 100,000 clones, 90% detected once. The material sequenced was CD4+ or CD8+ T cells sorted from blood, taken in a trial of the OX40 agonist ivuxolimab. The receptors derive from an adult with an advanced solid tumor such as melanoma, head and neck, liver or kidney cancer.

This rearrangement joins TRBV25-1 to TRBJ1-3; D is uncertain. This CDR3 contains 12 residues. Between the trimmed V and J ends, which lost 4 bases and 6 bases, there was a span of 7 bases. Germline CDR1 MGHDK, CDR2 SYGVNS. The CDR3 reads CASSAVQNTIYF. The CDR3 DNA is TGTGCCAGCAGTGCGGTCCAAAACACCATATATTTT.

This clone was counted once. This chain uses TRBV19 with TRBJ2-3; 9 bases align to TRBD1. V lost 6 bases to trimming and J lost 5 bases; unmatched junction nucleotides: 6. Per the germline V gene, CDR1 is LNHDA and CDR2 is SQIVND (reference sequence). There are 14 residues in the CDR3. The CDR3 bases are TGTGCCAGTAGGCAGGACAGGGGATTAGATACGCAGTATTTT. It translates to CASRQDRGLDTQYF.

The J gene is TRBJ2-7, the V gene TRBV2; D might be TRBD1 or TRBD2, each matching 5 bases. The germline V and J ends were trimmed by 2 bases and 7 bases, with 15 bases remaining between them. Germline V CDR1 and CDR2: SNHLY, FYNNEI. This CDR3 region has 14 residues. The CDR3 sequence is CASSETGLRVEQYF. DNA of the CDR3: TGTGCCAGCAGTGAAACAGGCTTGAGGGTGGAGCAGTACTTC.

The CDR3 loop is CASSLWTTGGNTGELFF. The CDR3 DNA follows: TGTGCCAGCTCACTTTGGACAACGGGCGGGAACACCGGGGAGCTGTTTTTT. This chain connects TRBV18 to TRBJ2-2; a possible D gene is TRBD1 (5 bases). The CDR3 loop spans 17 amino acids. V dropped 4 bases and J dropped 1 base, with 16 bases sitting between them. CDR1 is KGHSH, CDR2 LQKENI, per germline. The full variable domain, in which reference TRBV18 and TRBJ2-2 provide the parts outside the CDR3, is NAGVMQNPRHLVRRRGQEARLRCSPMKGHSHVYWYRQLPEEGLKFMVYLQKENIIDESGMPKERFSAEFPKEGPSILRIQQVVRGDSAAYFCASSLWTTGGNTGELFFGEGSRLTVL.

The rearrangement links TRBV6-1 to TRBJ2-1, with D tentatively TRBD1 or TRBD2 (5 bases each). The ends were cut back, 1 base at V and 9 bases at J, with 13 bases in the middle. Germline CDR1 and CDR2: MNHNS and SASEGT. This CDR3 is built from 14 residues. For the CDR3, the DNA is TGTGCCAGCAGTGAAGTGGGACCCCTCGGTGAGCAGTTCTTC. Translated: CASSEVGPLGEQFF.

Points on this clone: Other nucleotide sequences in the sample specify the same CDR3. The chain couples TRBV4-3 to TRBJ1-2, with D possibly TRBD1 on 5 matching bases. From germline, CDR1 is LGHNA and CDR2 YSLEER. This CDR3 contains 15 residues. V gave up 1 base and J gave up 0 bases, with 9 bases separating them. The CDR3 DNA reads as TGCGCCAGCAGCCAAGGAGGGACGGCTAACTATGGCTACACCTTC. Protein product: CASSQGGTANYGYTF.

This clone was detected only once. The chain recombines TRBV6-1 with TRBJ1-1; the D is unclear. The length of the CDR3 is 13 residues. The ends were cut back, 1 base at V and 2 bases at J, with 5 bases in the middle. Germline V gene sequence: CDR1 MNHNS, CDR2 SASEGT. The CDR3, as DNA: TGTGCCAGCAGTGAAGTCCCAAACACTGAAGCTTTCTTT. It codes for CASSEVPNTEAFF.

The chain is built from TRBV15 and TRBJ1-5; no reliable D call. This CDR3 spans 15 amino acids. Germline V gene data show CDR1 as LNHNV and CDR2 as YYDKDF (reference sequence). V was cut by 0 bases and J by 8 bases, with 14 bases left in between. The CDR3 region has the DNA TGTGCCACCAGCAGAGATCTAAACAGACGGGAGCCCCAGCATTTT. Amino acid sequence: CATSRDLNRREPQHF.

The chain has TRBV30 and TRBJ2-7, with D uncertain. V gave up 3 bases and J gave up 1 base, with 10 bases separating them. The CDR3 extends over 13 amino acids. Looked up from germline, CDR1 is GTSNPN and CDR2 is SVGIG (reference sequence). In DNA, the CDR3 is TGTGCCTGGAGCGCCGCCGGGTCCTACGAGCAGTACTTC. Its translation is CAWSAAGSYEQYF.

The V call is TRBV5-4, the J call TRBJ2-1; D not resolved. This CDR3 spans 13 amino acids. The germline gives CDR1 SGHNT, CDR2 YYREEE (reference sequence). Trimming stripped 1 base from V and 7 bases from J, with 9 bases between. The CDR3 spells CASSLLESNEQFF. Written as DNA, the CDR3 is TGTGCCAGCAGCTTGCTGGAGTCTAATGAGCAGTTCTTC.

This clone was observed a few times. The chain joins TRBV28 to TRBJ2-3, with 7 bases that match TRBD1. The CDR3 runs to 13 residues. The germline gives CDR1 MDHEN, CDR2 SYDVKM. After removal of 4 bases from V and 4 bases from J, the junction contained 2 bases not matched to a gene. CDR3 sequence reads: CASSSQGADTQYF. DNA of the CDR3: TGTGCCAGCAGTTCCCAGGGGGCAGATACGCAGTATTTT. Full variable domain (remainder filled in from reference TRBV28 and TRBJ2-3): DVKVTQSSRYLVKRTGEKVFLECVQDMDHENMFWYRQDPGLGLRLIYFSYDVKMKEKGDIPEGYSVSREKKERFSLILESASTNQTSMYLCASSSQGADTQYFGPGTRLTVL.

This sequence joins TRBV18 and TRBJ1-4, with D possibly TRBD1 on 6 matching bases. Germline V gene data show CDR1 as KGHSH and CDR2 as LQKENI. Trimming took off 1 base at V and 7 bases at J, with 16 bases between the two ends. The CDR3 is 16 amino acids. The CDR3, as DNA: TGTGCCAGCTCACCACAAGGGCCAGGGGAGGGTGAAAAACTGTTTTTT. Amino acids: CASSPQGPGEGEKLFF.

The CDR3 DNA follows: TGTGCCAGCAGCCGAGACGATTCACCAATTCAGTACTTC. Its protein is CASSRDDSPIQYF. V is TRBV11-3 and J is TRBJ2-4; D is uncertain. The CDR3 sequence is 13 residues long. V was clipped by 5 bases and J by 10 bases, with 15 bases between them. The germline V gene has CDR1 SGHNT and CDR2 YENEEA.

As DNA, the CDR3 is TGTGCCATCAGTTCCAGGAGGGGGTCCTACGAGCAGTACTTC. Translating it yields CAISSRRGSYEQYF. The chain couples TRBV10-3 to TRBJ2-7; D possibly uses TRBD1 or TRBD2 (6 bases each). Trimming stripped 5 bases from V and 1 base from J, with 12 bases between. This CDR3 spans 14 amino acids. Germline lookup yields CDR1 ENHRY and CDR2 SYGVKD.

The gene calls are TRBV30 and TRBJ1-3; D unresolved. CDR1 GTSNPN and CDR2 SVGIG come from the germline V gene (reference sequence). V was trimmed by 2 bases and J by 2 bases, leaving 13 bases between them. The CDR3 consists of 15 residues. The CDR3 sequence: CAWSIGIGAGNTIYF. The DNA of the CDR3 is TGTGCCTGGAGTATAGGGATAGGCGCTGGAAACACCATATATTTT.

The gene calls are TRBV18 and TRBJ2-5; D ambiguous. The CDR3 consists of 14 residues. Trimming took 3 bases from V and 5 from J, leaving 13 bases between them. In germline, CDR1 is KGHSH, CDR2 LQKENI. The CDR3 nucleotides are TGTGCCAGCTCACCCCCCGCAACCGGGGAGACCCAGTACTTC. The encoded protein is CASSPPATGETQYF.

This rearrangement joins TRBV28 to TRBJ2-7; 9 bases are a match to TRBD1. After removal of 6 bases from V and 4 bases from J, the junction contained 7 bases not matched to a gene. This CDR3 has 14 residues. CDR1 and CDR2 from the germline V gene are MDHEN and SYDVKM. CDR3 residues: CASRDRDRVYEQYF. For the CDR3, the DNA is TGTGCCAGCAGGGACCGGGACAGGGTATACGAGCAGTACTTC.

The chain links TRBV18 to TRBJ2-1, with 12 nucleotides matching TRBD2. The CDR3 sequence is 18 residues long. Germline lookup yields CDR1 KGHSH and CDR2 LQKENI. Trimming removed 3 bases from V and 1 base from J; junction bases left unmatched: 7. For the CDR3, the DNA is TGTGCCAGCTCACCGCTCCTCCTAGCGGGAGGGTCCTACAATGAGCAGTTCTTC. Protein: CASSPLLLAGGSYNEQFF.

The rearrangement uses TRBV4-2 and TRBJ2-4; a weak D match, TRBD1 (5 bases). The V end was cut by 0 bases, the J end by 5 bases, with 20 bases between. Germline V gene data show CDR1 as LGHNA and CDR2 as YNFKEQ. This CDR3 has 18 residues. CDR3 loop: CASSQDGARLDTQNIQYF. CDR3 bases: TGTGCCAGCAGCCAAGATGGGGCGCGGTTAGACACCCAAAACATTCAGTACTTC.

The chain has TRBV7-2 and TRBJ2-3; 10 nucleotides line up with TRBD1. Trimming removed 5 bases from V and 4 bases from J; junction bases left unmatched: 9. Germline CDR1 reads SGHTA; CDR2 reads FQGNSA. The CDR3 totals 16 residues. For the CDR3, the DNA is TGTGCCAGCAGCGTGTTCGGGACAGGGGCCGCAGATACGCAGTATTTT. Its protein product is CASSVFGTGAADTQYF.

The chain combines TRBV28 with TRBJ2-7; the D gene is possibly TRBD2 (6 bases). CDR3 length equals 12 residues. Germline CDR1 is MDHEN and CDR2 is SYDVKM. Between the trimmed V and J ends, which lost 8 bases and 2 bases, there was a span of 10 bases. The CDR3 DNA sequence: TGTGCCAGCTTTAGCGGAACCTACGAGCAGTACTTC. Amino acids: CASFSGTYEQYF.